The T cell receptor (beta chain) described here comes from a study of T-cell reconstitution after alpha-beta-depleted transplantation in children. Study results and caveats: The study reportedly traced alpha-beta T cells about two months after transplant to several hundred expanded graft clones. After one year, T-cell counts and TCRbeta diversity mostly came from new T cells.

Germline CDR1 reads SGHRS; CDR2 reads YFSETQ. This CDR3 region has 18 residues. The ends lost 0 bases at V and 0 bases at J; junction bases unmatched: 12. It was with unique molecular identifiers that the TCRbeta library was prepared. TCRdb re-analysed the PCR reads in MiXCR, keeping a single row per CDR3 protein. The repertoire holds 670,000 or so distinct CDR3 sequences, with about 12% as singletons. There are many counts of this clonotype. Its antigen is undetermined. The source was PBMCs, collected before TCRalphabeta/CD19-depleted stem cell transplant. The receptor comes from a girl aged 2-10 years with congenital amegakaryocytic thrombocytopenia, due to receive a stem cell transplant. V usage is TRBV5-1 and J usage is TRBJ2-7; 7 bases line up with TRBD1. CDR3 sequence reads: CASSLAGQWGTDSYEQYF. CDR3 coding DNA: TGCGCCAGCAGCTTGGCCGGGCAATGGGGGACAGACTCCTACGAGCAGTACTTC.